This T cell receptor beta chain was obtained from a study of T cells in Graves' hyperthyroidism and ophthalmopathy. The CDR3 runs to 14 residues. From germline, CDR1 is GTSNPN and CDR2 SVGIG (reference sequence). V was pared by 1 base and J by 8 bases, with 15 bases between. In regard to this clonotype: What it recognizes is unknown.

The TCR beta CDR3 regions underwent amplification using RNA transcripts as the source. Carried out on the TCR CDR3, a first-round RT-PCR used the HTBI primer set. Via MiXCR, TCRdb re-called the multiplex PCR reads, giving one row per CDR3 protein. The repertoire includes about 350,000 distinct CDR3 sequences, approximately 15% of them detected once, and roughly 35% sits in the top ten. Study-wide points: The model forecast ophthalmopathy, anticipating it by a median around 6.4 months before onset.

Diagnosis relied on clinical symptoms, serum thyroxine and TRAb, thyroid ultrasound and orbital computed tomography. The PBMCs were sourced from fresh peripheral blood (more than 9 ml). Sequencing was performed on blood. The sequence derives from a woman between 40 and 50 years old with Graves' ophthalmopathy. This rearrangement joins TRBV30 to TRBJ1-5; the D gene is possibly TRBD1 (5 bases). The CDR3 reads CAWSGGGAGEPQHF. CDR3 bases: TGTGCCTGGAGTGGCGGGGGAGCGGGGGAGCCCCAGCATTTT. The entire variable domain, with the rest obtained from reference TRBV30 and TRBJ1-5, is as follows: SQTIHQWPATLVQPVGSPLSLECTVEGTSNPNLYWYRQAAGRGLQLLFYSVGIGQISSEVPQNLSASRPQDRQFILSSKKLLLSDSGFYLCAWSGGGAGEPQHFGDGTRLSIL.